This TCR beta chain is drawn from a study of OX40 agonist ivuxolimab in advanced cancers. Study-wide background: Cohort: approximately 79% men, mean age about 60, aged about 20 to 90. Previous treatment with anti-PD-1, anti-PD-L1 or anti-CTLA-4 therapy was allowed; approximately 40% had received some.

TCRdb keeps only in-frame clones here, not all; method: immunoSEQ multiplex PCR. Altogether about 79,000 clones are present, about 92% being singletons, with the ten largest covering 0.33%. The CDR3 consists of 17 residues. CDR1 and CDR2 (germline): SNHLY, FYNNEI. Trimming took 7 bases from V and 6 from J; bases not matched to a gene: 11. The TCR sequence derives from an adult with an advanced solid tumor such as melanoma, head and neck, liver or kidney cancer. Sequences were derived from CD4+ or CD8+ T cells sorted from blood, sampled in a trial of the OX40 agonist ivuxolimab. J is TRBJ2-2 and V is TRBV2, with TRBD2 matching 13 bases. In DNA form, the CDR3 reads TGTGCCAGCACGAAGACTAGCGGGGGGATTAGGGCCGGGGAGCTGTTTTTT. Residues: CASTKTSGGIRAGELFF.